This TCR beta chain originates from a study of CD8+ T cells in alopecia areata. This clone is a singleton in its sample. Treatment reported: oral pan-JAK inhibitor, 5-10 mg twice daily. cDNA serving as the sequencing template came from extracted, reverse transcribed RNA. Profiled with immunoSEQ multiplex PCR; TCRdb holds only in-frame clones, not every one. The data contain some 150,000 clones, approximately 86% of them singletons. Germline-derived CDR1 and CDR2 are MNHEY and SMNVEV (reference sequence). The CDR3 consists of 13 residues. Trimming took off 2 bases at V and 0 bases at J, with 3 bases between the two ends.

The sequenced sample was CD8+ T cells sorted from blood, obtained at week 4, from a patient treated with tofacitinib. This clonotype was sampled from a human donor with alopecia areata. The V call is TRBV27, the J call TRBJ2-3; D gene uncertain. CDR3 sequence (DNA): TGTGCCAGCAGTTTACGAAGCACAGATACGCAGTATTTT. It specifies CASSLRSTDTQYF.